A single sample is the source of the 15 T cell receptor beta chains below, sequenced in a study of blood T cell repertoires in COVID-19. TCRdb's copy holds only in-frame clones and misses some; the assay was immunoSEQ multiplex PCR. The sample lists approximately 260,000 clones, approximately 79% seen once, with under 5.5% in the top ten. Sequences were obtained from peripheral blood. Receptors originate from a woman of 80 years or more with active or convalescent COVID-19.

V and J are TRBV5-1 and TRBJ2-1, with 8 bases identical to TRBD2. This CDR3 region has 14 residues. J lost 5 bases, V lost 0 bases, and 1 base had no gene match. Germline V gene sequence: CDR1 SGHRS, CDR2 YFSETQ. As DNA, the CDR3 is TGCGCCAGCAGCTTGGATAGCGGGGACAATGAGCAGTTCTTC. It codes for CASSLDSGDNEQFF.

The rearrangement uses TRBV3-1 (or the pseudogene TRBV3-2) and TRBJ2-1, with 8 bases fitting TRBD1. Germline loops: CDR1 LGHDT, CDR2 YNNKEL (reference sequence). Unmatched junction bases numbered 12, after V lost 1 base and J lost 7 bases. This CDR3 region has 17 residues. This chain's CDR3 is CASSQAIPTGAANEQFF. The CDR3 coding sequence is TGTGCCAGCAGCCAAGCAATTCCGACAGGGGCAGCAAATGAGCAGTTCTTC.

The chain has TRBV7-2 and TRBJ2-7; the D gene is possibly TRBD2 (7 bases). This CDR3 comprises 15 residues. With 2 bases removed from V and 2 bases from J, the gap between germline ends came to 13 bases. Germline V gene lookup returns CDR1 SGHTA and CDR2 FQGNSA. In nucleotides, the CDR3 is TGTGCCAGCAGCTTAATGGGGGGGGCGCCCTACGAGCAGTACTTC. The encoded protein is CASSLMGGAPYEQYF.

This rearrangement joins TRBV28 to TRBJ2-7; 11 positions match TRBD2. The J segment lost 3 bases and the V segment lost 5 bases, leaving 3 bases of the junction unmatched. Germline values: CDR1 MDHEN, CDR2 SYDVKM. The length of the CDR3 is 14 residues. The CDR3 protein is CASSGTSGHYEQYF. The CDR3 DNA reads TGTGCCAGCAGTGGGACTAGCGGCCACTACGAGCAGTACTTC.

The rearrangement links TRBV10-3 to TRBJ2-1; D gene ambiguous. CDR3 length equals 16 residues. V lost 0 bases to trimming and J lost 0 bases, with 9 bases between them. Germline V gene lookup returns CDR1 ENHRY and CDR2 SYGVKD. Here the CDR3 DNA reads TGTGCCATCAGTGAGTCTTCCCCCAGCTCCTACAATGAGCAGTTCTTC. Translated, it gives CAISESSPSSYNEQFF.

This clone has just a few counts. The DNA of the CDR3 is TGTGCCAGCAGCCAACAGACTAGCGGAACCGGGGAGCTGTTTTTT. The encoded protein is CASSQQTSGTGELFF. The chain employs TRBV14 and TRBJ2-2, with TRBD2 matching over 9 bases. Losses at the gene ends were 2 bases for V and 5 bases for J; bases not matched to a gene: 3. CDR1 and CDR2 (germline): SGHDN, FVKESK. This CDR3 is built from 15 residues. Filled out from reference TRBV14 and TRBJ2-2, the complete variable domain reads EAGVTQFPSHSVIEKGQTVTLRCDPISGHDNLYWYRRVMGKEIKFLLHFVKESKQDESGMPNNRFLAERTGGTYSTLKVQPAELEDSGVYFCASSQQTSGTGELFFGEGSRLTVL.

J is TRBJ2-7 and V is TRBV5-1; 7 bases agree with TRBD2. Germline CDR1 SGHRS, CDR2 YFSETQ. V shed 3 bases, J shed 5 bases, and the junction held 8 bases outside the gene matches. This CDR3 has 14 residues. The DNA of the CDR3 is TGCGCCAGCAGCTATAGCGGGCCGCCCGACGAGCAGTACTTC. Its translation: CASSYSGPPDEQYF.

This chain connects TRBV11-2 to TRBJ2-7; 8 positions agree with TRBD1. Germline-derived CDR1 and CDR2 are SGHAT and FQNNGV. J lost 4 bases, V lost 3 bases, and 5 bases had no gene match. The CDR3 totals 14 residues. The CDR3, as DNA: TGTGCCAGCAGCTTGGCAGGGGGCAGATACGAGCAGTACTTC. Translating gives CASSLAGGRYEQYF.

The V and J genes are TRBV5-6 and TRBJ1-3; D may be TRBD1 (5 bases). The V gene's germline CDR1 is SGHDT and CDR2 YYEEEE. This CDR3 has 14 amino acids. The V gene lost 1 base and the J gene lost 2 bases, with 7 bases spanning the gap. This chain's CDR3 is CASSLWGAGNTIYF. The CDR3 region has the DNA TGTGCCAGCAGCTTGTGGGGGGCTGGAAACACCATATATTTT.

The chain employs TRBV9 and TRBJ2-1; 10 positions agree with TRBD2. Trimming cost V 2 bases and J 7 bases; bases outside gene matches: 6. The CDR3 runs 15 residues. The germline V gene has CDR1 SGDLS and CDR2 YYNGEE. CDR3 coding DNA: TGTGCCAGCAGCGTCCAAGCGGGAGGGCCGAATGAGCAGTTCTTC. Translating gives CASSVQAGGPNEQFF.

Here the CDR3 DNA reads TGTGCCAGCAAGACCGGGACAGTTAACGACGAGCAGTACTTC. As protein: CASKTGTVNDEQYF. The chain couples TRBV6-5 to TRBJ2-7, with 7 bases fitting TRBD1. After removal of 7 bases from V and 5 bases from J, the junction contained 11 bases not matched to a gene. CDR3 length: 14 amino acids. The V gene's germline CDR1 is MNHEY and CDR2 SVGAGI.

The V call is TRBV6-6, the J call TRBJ1-4; D call uncertain. Germline lookup yields CDR1 MNHNY and CDR2 SVGAGI (reference sequence). This CDR3 is built from 13 residues. The germline V and J ends were trimmed by 2 bases and 8 bases, with 9 bases remaining between them. The CDR3 region has the DNA TGTGCCAGCAGTTACAGCGGTAGGGAAAAACTGTTTTTT. This encodes CASSYSGREKLFF.

The V gene is TRBV2, the J gene TRBJ2-3; the D is unclear. V dropped 8 bases and J dropped 2 bases, with 11 bases sitting between them. CDR3 length equals 13 residues. Germline loops: CDR1 SNHLY, CDR2 FYNNEI. The CDR3 loop is CASGAEFTDTQYF. The CDR3, as DNA: TGTGCCAGCGGTGCAGAATTCACAGATACGCAGTATTTT. The full variable domain, its missing parts supplied by reference TRBV2 and TRBJ2-3, is EPEVTQTPSHQVTQMGQEVILRCVPISNHLYFYWYRQILGQKVEFLVSFYNNEISEKSEIFDDQFSVERPDGSNFTLKIRSTKLEDSAMYFCASGAEFTDTQYFGPGTRLTVL.

The chain links TRBV19 to TRBJ1-2; 10 bases are shared with TRBD1. The trim removed 5 bases at V and 4 bases at J, leaving 4 bases unmatched. The CDR3 length is 14 residues. Germline lookup yields CDR1 LNHDA and CDR2 SQIVND (reference sequence). CDR3 protein: CASSSGTGVYGYTF. For the CDR3, the DNA is TGTGCCAGTAGTTCCGGGACAGGGGTCTATGGCTACACCTTC.

V gene TRBV6-6 combines with J gene TRBJ1-2; TRBD1 matches 9 bases. The CDR3 totals 15 residues. Germline loops: CDR1 MNHNY, CDR2 SVGAGI (reference sequence). J was trimmed by 7 bases and V by 2 bases; bases with no gene match: 8. The CDR3 nucleotides read TGTGCCAGCAGTTACGGACAGGGGAATGTACGTGGCTACACCTTC. Translated: CASSYGQGNVRGYTF.